A single sample gave rise to the 18 T cell receptor beta chains below, sequenced in a study of T cells in Graves' hyperthyroidism and ophthalmopathy. Regions amplified from RNA transcripts were the TCR beta CDR3 regions. The primer set for the first-round RT-PCR of the TCR CDR3 was HTBI. From the multiplex PCR reads, TCRdb called clonotypes with MiXCR, one entry per CDR3 protein. This sample has roughly 100,000 distinct CDR3 sequences, with 35% to 45% found just once. The material sequenced was peripheral blood or thyroid tissue (not recorded which). These receptors were obtained from a woman in her thirties with Graves' hyperthyroidism.

This clonotype was found many times. The genes are TRBV6-1 and TRBJ1-1, with D unresolved. Deletions cut 2 bases from V and 11 bases from J, with 15 bases between. Germline CDR1 and CDR2: MNHNS and SASEGT. The CDR3 totals 13 residues. DNA for the CDR3: TGTGCCAGCAGTGAAATGAGTCGGGGTATCGCTTTCTTT. Its protein product is CASSEMSRGIAFF.

This clonotype was counted at least ten times. This chain uses TRBV29-1 with TRBJ2-7; a weak D match, TRBD2 (6 bases). Germline V gene data show CDR1 as SQVTM and CDR2 as ANQGSEA. The CDR3 length is 13 residues. V was clipped by 3 bases and J by 5 bases, with 14 bases between them. CDR3 residues: CSVDSGTVNEQYF. CDR3 sequence (DNA): TGCAGCGTTGACTCCGGGACTGTGAACGAGCAGTACTTC.

This clonotype was observed a few times. With a much larger clone just one base away, this may be a read error. This rearrangement joins TRBV6-6 to TRBJ2-7; 8 bases align to TRBD2. Per germline, CDR1 MNHNY and CDR2 SVGAGI (reference sequence). The CDR3 extends over 14 amino acids. CDR3 DNA sequence: TGTGCCAGCAGTAAACCCGGGACTAGTCGCGAGCAGTGCTTC. It yields the protein CASSKPGTSREQCF.

The chain carries TRBV5-4 and TRBJ2-7; 11 bases are shared with TRBD2. Germline-derived CDR1 and CDR2 are SGHNT and YYREEE (reference sequence). V trimming: 2 bases; J trimming: 7 bases; junction bases outside the gene matches: 5. The CDR3 consists of 14 residues. CDR3 protein: CASSLDGLAGEQYF. CDR3 DNA sequence: TGTGCCAGCAGCTTAGATGGACTAGCGGGTGAGCAGTACTTC.

The genes are TRBV4-2 and TRBJ2-2, with 7 bases identical to TRBD2. CDR1 and CDR2 (germline): LGHNA, YNFKEQ. The CDR3 is 19 amino acids. The J segment lost 3 bases and the V segment lost 3 bases, leaving 16 bases of the junction unmatched. The CDR3 DNA reads as TGTGCCAGCAGCCACTACGGACTAGTTTTAGGGGTGGACACCGGGGAGCTGTTTTTT. Protein sequence: CASSHYGLVLGVDTGELFF.

V is TRBV2 and J is TRBJ2-7, with D uncertain. CDR3 length: 13 residues. The germline gives CDR1 SNHLY, CDR2 FYNNEI. Between the trimmed V and J ends, which lost 4 bases and 0 bases, there was a span of 7 bases. The CDR3 here is CASSGTVSYEQYF. The CDR3 DNA reads TGTGCCAGCAGTGGGACGGTCTCCTACGAGCAGTACTTC.

At least ten counts were recorded for this clonotype. The genes are TRBV4-1 and TRBJ2-7, with TRBD2 matching 8 bases. CDR1 is MGHRA and CDR2 is YSYEKL in the germline V gene. V lost 1 base to trimming and J lost 4 bases; unmatched junction nucleotides: 9. This CDR3 has 16 residues. The CDR3 is CASSQVWAGGPYEQYF. CDR3 nucleotides: TGCGCCAGCAGCCAAGTCTGGGCGGGAGGACCTTACGAGCAGTACTTC.

V usage is TRBV7-6 and J usage is TRBJ2-7, with TRBD2 matching 8 bases. The CDR3 totals 13 residues. Looked up from germline, CDR1 is SGHVS and CDR2 is FNYEAQ. Trimming at V came to 5 bases and at J to 10 bases, leaving 10 bases not matched to a gene. The CDR3: CASSPESGRGQYF. DNA of the CDR3: TGTGCCAGCAGCCCAGAGAGCGGGAGAGGACAGTACTTC.

J is TRBJ1-2 and V is TRBV9; unclear D gene. Deletions cut 0 bases from V and 6 bases from J, with 6 bases between. This CDR3 spans 12 amino acids. In germline, CDR1 is SGDLS, CDR2 YYNGEE. DNA of the CDR3: TGTGCCAGCAGCGTAGATGGGGATGGCTACACCTTC. This translates into CASSVDGDGYTF.

This clonotype was seen once. This may come from a read error, since a much larger clone is one base off. The V gene is TRBV4-2, the J gene TRBJ1-1; tentative D call: TRBD1 (5 bases). CDR1 and CDR2 from the germline V gene are LGHNA and YNFKEQ. The ends were cut back, 1 base at V and 3 bases at J, with 15 bases in the middle. The CDR3 extends over 16 amino acids. The CDR3 loop reads CASSQVIGAMDTEAFF. CDR3 bases: TGTGCCAGCAGCCAAGTAATAGGGGCTATGGACACTGAAGCTTTCTTT.

This clonotype was seen ten or more times. The genes are TRBV5-1 and TRBJ1-2; 8 bases are a match to TRBD1. After removal of 5 bases from V and 4 bases from J, the junction contained 10 bases not matched to a gene. This CDR3 is built from 15 residues. The germline V gene has CDR1 SGHRS and CDR2 YFSETQ. The CDR3 nucleotides read TGCGCCAGCAGATTTGAGGGACAGGAAACCTATGGCTACACCTTC. Its translation is CASRFEGQETYGYTF.

The table lists this clonotype with many counts. This rearrangement joins TRBV24-1 to TRBJ1-4, with D maybe TRBD1 (5 bases). Trimming shortened V by 6 bases and J by 4 bases, and 14 bases separated the two germline ends. CDR1 is KGHDR, CDR2 SFDVKD, per germline. This CDR3 is built from 15 residues. For the CDR3, the DNA is TGTGCCACCAGTCCGGGACTCCAGAATAATGAAAAACTGTTTTTT. It yields the protein CATSPGLQNNEKLFF.

This clonotype was seen more than once but under ten times. V is TRBV28 and J is TRBJ2-2; the D is unclear. The CDR3 runs to 15 residues. CDR1 MDHEN and CDR2 SYDVKM come from the germline V gene. Trimming took off 7 bases at V and 6 bases at J, with 18 bases between the two ends. The CDR3 here is CASKIRGIGAGELFF. The CDR3 nucleotides are TGTGCCAGCAAAATACGCGGTATCGGAGCCGGGGAGCTGTTTTTT.

This chain links TRBV20-1 with TRBJ2-7; D call uncertain. The germline gives CDR1 DFQATT, CDR2 SNEGSKA (reference sequence). CDR3 size: 14 residues. Trimming cost V 2 bases and J 2 bases, with 13 bases left between them. In DNA form, the CDR3 reads TGCAGTGCTAGAAACCCGAGAACCACCTACGAGCAGTACTTC. Amino acids: CSARNPRTTYEQYF.

As regards this clonotype: This likely comes from a read error, as the CDR3 has no conserved phenylalanine or tryptophan at its end. The chain recombines TRBV12-3 or TRBV12-4 with TRBJ1-4; D gene uncertain. This CDR3 has 14 residues. CDR3 sequence reads: CASSPWTENEKLFS. The CDR3 region has the DNA TGTGCCAGCAGTCCCTGGACTGAGAATGAGAAACTGTTTTCT.

Turning to this clonotype: This may be a read error, as it is one base from a much larger clone. The gene calls are TRBV4-1 and TRBJ1-1; D unclear. The CDR3 has 13 residues. Trimming left V 5 bases short and J 3 bases short, with 10 bases between. Germline V CDR1 and CDR2: MGHRA, YSYEKL. This chain's CDR3 is CASSMGVYTEAFF. The DNA of the CDR3 is TGCGCCAGCAGCATGGGAGTTTACACTGAAGCTTTCTTT.

The chain joins TRBV2 to TRBJ2-3; TRBD2 matches at 9 bases. The CDR3 has 17 residues. V was pared by 2 bases and J by 10 bases, with 16 bases of the junction left unmatched. Germline-derived CDR1 and CDR2 are SNHLY and FYNNEI. The CDR3 nucleotides are TGTGCCAGCAGTGAAAATCGCGGGAGGGCCGGGGGTTCTCCGCAGTATTTT. Protein product: CASSENRGRAGGSPQYF.

This clonotype was seen repeatedly, ten times or more. V gene TRBV7-2 combines with J gene TRBJ2-2; 8 bases are a match to TRBD1. The junction had 13 bases not matched to a gene; V was cut back by 5 bases and J by 5 bases. CDR1 and CDR2 from the germline V gene are SGHTA and FQGNSA. The CDR3 totals 17 residues. In DNA form, the CDR3 reads TGTGCCAGCAGCCCTAGCGTCAGGGGGCGAGGGACCGGGGAGCTGTTTTTT. It codes for CASSPSVRGRGTGELFF.